What follows are 10 T cell receptor beta chains derived from one specimen sequenced in a study of cytomegalovirus exposure and HLA in healthy donors. Assay: immunoSEQ multiplex PCR; the TCRdb copy retains only in-frame clones and omits some. The table has 150,000 to 200,000 clones, 84% seen once. Material for sequencing was PBMCs. Source of these receptors: a man in his late teens or twenties in good health and CMV-seropositive.

The chain couples TRBV9 to TRBJ2-3; D is undetermined. This CDR3 is built from 13 residues. The V end was cut by 2 bases, the J end by 3 bases, with 7 bases between. Germline values: CDR1 SGDLS, CDR2 YYNGEE. CDR3 loop: CASSVAETDTQYF. The CDR3 nucleotides are TGTGCCAGCAGCGTCGCCGAGACAGATACGCAGTATTTT. Drawing the rest from reference TRBV9 and TRBJ2-3, the complete variable domain is DSGVTQTPKHLITATGQRVTLRCSPRSGDLSVYWYQQSLDQGLQFLIQYYNGEERAKGNILERFSAQQFPDLHSELNLSSLELGDSALYFCASSVAETDTQYFGPGTRLTVL.

J is TRBJ2-7 and V is TRBV29-1; 8 positions match TRBD2. Germline V gene lookup returns CDR1 SQVTM and CDR2 ANQGSEA. The CDR3 totals 14 residues. J gave up 9 bases and V 6 bases, and 16 bases lay outside the gene matches. The CDR3 coding sequence is TGCAGCGTCCAGACGGCGGGAGGCTGGGAGGGGCAGTACTTC. Its protein is CSVQTAGGWEGQYF.

V gene TRBV11-3 combines with J gene TRBJ2-3, with unresolved D. In germline, CDR1 is SGHNT, CDR2 YENEEA. The CDR3 is 15 residues long. Trimming cost V 0 bases and J 0 bases, with 7 bases left between them. The CDR3 bases are TGTGCCAGCAGCTTAGATGAGGATAGCACAGATACGCAGTATTTT. Its translation: CASSLDEDSTDTQYF.

V usage is TRBV9 and J usage is TRBJ2-3, with a tentative D call TRBD1 (5 bases). The CDR3 sequence is 15 residues long. Per germline, CDR1 SGDLS and CDR2 YYNGEE. The germline V and J ends were trimmed by 0 bases and 2 bases, with 10 bases remaining between them. In nucleotides, the CDR3 is TGTGCCAGCAGCGTAGTAGGGGTTAACACAGATACGCAGTATTTT. It translates to CASSVVGVNTDTQYF.

The sample holds one count of this clone. The chain uses TRBV2 and TRBJ2-2, with D tentatively TRBD1 (6 bases). Trimming cost V 11 bases and J 2 bases, with 12 bases left between them. The CDR3 covers 13 residues. Germline CDR1 reads SNHLY; CDR2 reads FYNNEI. The CDR3 protein is CAVGTLNTGELFF. The DNA of the CDR3 is TGTGCCGTTGGGACATTAAACACCGGGGAGCTGTTTTTT. Full variable domain (remainder filled in from reference TRBV2 and TRBJ2-2): EPEVTQTPSHQVTQMGQEVILRCVPISNHLYFYWYRQILGQKVEFLVSFYNNEISEKSEIFDDQFSVERPDGSNFTLKIRSTKLEDSAMYFCAVGTLNTGELFFGEGSRLTVL.

The chain carries TRBV6-4 and TRBJ2-2, with D possibly being TRBD1 (5 bases). CDR1 is MRHNA and CDR2 is SNTAGT in the germline V gene. The CDR3 length is 15 residues. V lost 4 bases, J lost 3 bases, and 12 bases lay in between. The CDR3 sequence is CASSAQTAHTGELFF. CDR3 DNA sequence: TGTGCCAGCAGTGCTCAGACAGCTCACACCGGGGAGCTGTTTTTT.

The J gene is TRBJ1-1, the V gene TRBV19; D remains ambiguous. V lost 6 bases, J lost 3 bases, and 14 bases lay in between. This CDR3 is built from 14 residues. Germline V gene sequence: CDR1 LNHDA, CDR2 SQIVND (reference sequence). CDR3 protein: CASSTTLRYTEAFF. The CDR3 DNA reads as TGTGCCAGTAGCACCACCCTCAGATACACTGAAGCTTTCTTT. Full variable domain (rest looked up from reference TRBV19 and TRBJ1-1): DGGITQSPKYLFRKEGQNVTLSCEQNLNHDAMYWYRQDPGQGLRLIYYSQIVNDFQKGDIAEGYSVSREKKESFPLTVTSAQKNPTAFYLCASSTTLRYTEAFFGQGTRLTVV.

This clone was detected a few times. The sample has other DNA sequences that encode this CDR3 too. This sequence joins TRBV30 and TRBJ2-7; tentative D call: TRBD2 (6 bases). This CDR3 has 11 amino acids. Germline V gives CDR1 GTSNPN, CDR2 SVGIG (reference sequence). With 2 bases removed from V and 6 bases from J, the gap between germline ends came to 8 bases. The CDR3 loop is CAWSIGGEQYF. CDR3 in DNA: TGTGCCTGGAGTATCGGGGGCGAGCAGTACTTC.

The CDR3 bases are TGTGCCTGGAGCCCCGGCGGGGTGAACACCATATATTTT. Translation gives CAWSPGGVNTIYF. The chain recombines TRBV30 with TRBJ1-3; the D is unclear. The germline V gene encodes CDR1 GTSNPN and CDR2 SVGIG (reference sequence). The CDR3 loop spans 13 amino acids. Trimming stripped 3 bases from V and 7 bases from J, with 13 bases between.

This chain uses TRBV11-2 with TRBJ2-7; 14 bases match TRBD2. CDR1 SGHAT and CDR2 FQNNGV come from the germline V gene. This CDR3 is 14 amino acids long. V shed 7 bases and J 7 bases; nucleotides not matched to a gene: 6. CDR3 region: CASIQGTSGSEQYF. The CDR3, as DNA: TGTGCCAGCATCCAGGGGACTAGCGGGAGTGAGCAGTACTTC.